The rows below give T cell receptor beta chains drawn from one sample of a study of spatial heterogeneity in lung cancer. Using its own MiXCR run on the 5' RACE reads, TCRdb lists one record per CDR3 protein. The table records about 23,000 distinct CDR3 sequences, approximately 5% of them present only once. The sample consisted of PBMCs, taken at surgery. These receptors were taken from a male donor with early-stage non-small cell lung cancer. The CDR3 runs from the conserved cysteine through the conserved F or W. D genes are given only for firm matches. Some rows mark clone size as missing; the rest say once, few, many or name a class of expanded clone.

- | medium-sized | TRBJ2-7 | TRBV7-8 | TGTGCCAGCAGCTTTGACCCAGCCTACGAGCAGTACTTC | CASSFDPAYEQYF
- | many | TRBJ1-2 | TRBV6-5 | TGTGCCAGCAGTTACCGGGGGGGAACGGCCTTC | CASSYRGGTAF
- | many | TRBJ1-6 | TRBV28 | TGTGCCAGCAGCGACGGGGGTCCGGGAGCCCTCCACTTT | CASSDGGPGALHF
- | many | TRBJ1-3 | TRBV9 | TGTGCCAGCAGCGAACGTATCGCCGGAAACACCATATATTTT | CASSERIAGNTIYF
TRBD2 | many | TRBJ2-5 | TRBV7-2 | TGTGCCAGCAGCCCCCGTGGTAGCGGGGTGGAGACCCAGTACTTC | CASSPRGSGVETQYF
- | many | TRBJ2-1 | TRBV7-9 | TGTGCCAGCAGCTTAGATGGGGGCCCCAGCGAGCAGTTCTTC | CASSLDGGPSEQFF
TRBD2 | many | TRBJ2-7 | TRBV5-1 | TGCGCCAGCAGCTTGGGACGGCGGACTAGCGGGGGGAGCTCCTACGAGCAGTACTTC | CASSLGRRTSGGSSYEQYF
TRBD2 | many | TRBJ2-7 | TRBV28 | TGTGCCAGCAAAAGGCTAGCGGCCTCCTACGAGCAGTACTTC | CASKRLAASYEQYF
- | few | TRBJ1-5 | TRBV28 | TGTGCCATCGACGACTCAGGGCGCCCCAGCAATCAGCCCCAGCATTTT | CAIDDSGRPSNQPQHF
- | many | TRBJ2-5 | TRBV6-2/TRBV6-3 | TGTGCCAGCCGGTACAGGGGGGGATCCGAAGAGACCCAGTACTTC | CASRYRGGSEETQYF
TRBD2 | many | TRBJ2-2 | TRBV9 | TGTGCCAGCAGGTCGGGGACTAGCGGTCAGACCGGGGAGCTGTTTTTT | CASRSGTSGQTGELFF
- | medium-sized | TRBJ1-4 | TRBV12-3/TRBV12-4 | TGTGCCAGCAGTCCGCGGGACATAGCGGGTGAAAAACTGTTTTTT | CASSPRDIAGEKLFF
TRBD1 | many | TRBJ2-6 | TRBV29-1 | TGCAGCGTAGGGACAGGGTATTTATCTGGGGCCAACGTCCTGACTTTC | CSVGTGYLSGANVLTF
TRBD2 | many | TRBJ2-7 | TRBV24-1 | TGTGCCACCAGTGATTTCACTAGCGGGAGATACGAGCAGTACTTC | CATSDFTSGRYEQYF
- | - | TRBJ1-6 | TRBV7-2 | TGTGCCAGCAACCCCAGGGCGGTGGGGGGATATAATTCACCCCTCCACTTT | CASNPRAVGGYNSPLHF
- | many | TRBJ1-1 | TRBV3-1 | TGTGCCAGCAGCCAGGGCCGCGGGAGGACTGAAGCTTTCTTT | CASSQGRGRTEAFF
- | many | TRBJ2-7 | TRBV12-3/TRBV12-4 | TGTGCCAGCAGTTTAATACGGACACCCTACGAGCAGTACTTC | CASSLIRTPYEQYF
TRBD1 | many | TRBJ1-3 | TRBV18 | TGTGCCAGCTCATCGGACAGGGGAGGGAACACCATATATTTT | CASSSDRGGNTIYF
TRBD1 | many | TRBJ1-2 | TRBV6-1 | TGTGCCAGCAGGAAGACAGGGGGCTATGGCTACACCTTC | CASRKTGGYGYTF
- | many | TRBJ2-5 | TRBV10-3 | TGTGCCATCAAGAGTCGGAGGCTAGAGACCCAGTACTTC | CAIKSRRLETQYF
- | many | TRBJ2-5 | TRBV28 | TGTGCCAGCAGGTCGACAGGTCGGGAGACCCAGTACTTC | CASRSTGRETQYF
- | many | TRBJ2-3 | TRBV7-3 | TGTGCCAGCAGCCGGGCCTGGGGCCCAGATACGCAGTATTTT | CASSRAWGPDTQYF
TRBD2 | many | TRBJ2-5 | TRBV12-3/TRBV12-4 | TGTGCCAGCAGGGGGGGACTAGCGGGATCGCGGCAAGAGACCCAGTACTTC | CASRGGLAGSRQETQYF
TRBD2 | many | TRBJ2-7 | TRBV7-2 | TGTGCCAGCAGCACACCGGGACTAGCGGTTTACGAGCAGTACTTC | CASSTPGLAVYEQYF
- | many | TRBJ2-1 | TRBV11-1 | TGTGCCAGCAGCTTAGCCCCTAGCCAAAACAATGAGCAGTTCTTC | CASSLAPSQNNEQFF
TRBD2 | many | TRBJ2-1 | TRBV12-3/TRBV12-4 | TGTGCCAGCGGGAGGACGGGGGGGCGCTTGAATGAGCAGTTCTTC | CASGRTGGRLNEQFF
- | many | TRBJ1-2 | TRBV29-1 | TGCAGCGTTGAAGCTAAATCCTATGGCTACACCTTC | CSVEAKSYGYTF
TRBD1 | many | TRBJ2-1 | TRBV6-1 | TGTGCCAGCCGGCCCGGGACAGACTACAATGAGCAGTTCTTC | CASRPGTDYNEQFF
- | few | TRBJ1-5 | TRBV28 | TGTGCCAGCAGTTTGCAGTTTTCGCCCCAGCATTTT | CASSLQFSPQHF
- | medium-sized | TRBJ1-1 | TRBV12-3/TRBV12-4 | TGTGCCAGCAGTTTCTCAGGGGCCTTTGAAGCTTTCTTT | CASSFSGAFEAFF
- | many | TRBJ1-5 | TRBV28 | TGTGCCAGCAGTTTAGTGGGCAACCTCTTGAGACAGCCCCAGCATTTT | CASSLVGNLLRQPQHF
- | many | TRBJ1-2 | TRBV20-1 | TGCAGTGCCAGTGGGCTAGGAGGCAATGGCTACACCTTC | CSASGLGGNGYTF
TRBD1 | many | TRBJ2-5 | TRBV9 | TGTGCCAGCAGCGTAACGGGGACAGGGGGCAGAGAGACCCAGTACTTC | CASSVTGTGGRETQYF
- | many | TRBJ2-3 | TRBV6-1 | TGTGCCAGCAGTGAGGGGCACTTCACAGATACGCAGTATTTT | CASSEGHFTDTQYF
- | many | TRBJ2-1 | TRBV13 | TGTGCCAGCAGCTCGCGTTATCATGAGCAGTTCTTC | CASSSRYHEQFF
- | many | TRBJ1-1 | TRBV9 | TGTGCCAGCAGCGTAGGGGTAGCGAGGGCTGAAGCTTTCTTT | CASSVGVARAEAFF
- | many | TRBJ1-5 | TRBV6-4 | TGTGCCAGCAGTGAGCAGGGAGGTCAGCCCCAGCATTTT | CASSEQGGQPQHF
TRBD1 | many | TRBJ2-7 | TRBV12-3/TRBV12-4 | TGTGCCAGCAGACAGACGGGACAGTTGAATGAGCAGTACTTC | CASRQTGQLNEQYF
- | many | TRBJ1-4 | TRBV12-3/TRBV12-4 | TGTGCCAGCAGTTTGGGCTCTGTTAATGAAAAACTGTTTTTT | CASSLGSVNEKLFF
TRBD1 | many | TRBJ1-4 | TRBV7-2 | TGTGCCAGCAGCGGGGACAGGGCCAGCCGAAAACTGTTTTTT | CASSGDRASRKLFF
TRBD2 | many | TRBJ2-5 | TRBV3-1 | TGTGCCAGCAGCCCAGTCAAACTAGCGGGAGAAGAGACCCAGTACTTC | CASSPVKLAGEETQYF
- | many | TRBJ1-4 | TRBV6-5 | TGTGCCAGCAGTTACTCGGACCGCCCGACTAATGAAAAACTGTTTTTT | CASSYSDRPTNEKLFF
- | many | TRBJ2-5 | TRBV5-1 | TGCGCCAGCAGCTTGGCCGCGAACAGTCAAGAGACCCAGTACTTC | CASSLAANSQETQYF
- | many | TRBJ1-5 | TRBV14 | TGTGCCAGCAGCCAAGCAGTCGGGCAGCCCCAGCATTTT | CASSQAVGQPQHF
- | many | TRBJ1-1 | TRBV6-2/TRBV6-3 | TGTGCCAGCAGTTGGACGGAGAACACTGAAGCTTTCTTT | CASSWTENTEAFF
TRBD2 | - | TRBJ2-7 | TRBV20-1 | TGCAGTGCCACAACTAGCGGAGACGAGCAGTACTTC | CSATTSGDEQYF
TRBD2 | many | TRBJ2-7 | TRBV5-1 | TGCGCCAGCAGCCGCTTTACTTCAACTAGCGGAGACACATACGAGCAGTACTTC | CASSRFTSTSGDTYEQYF
TRBD1 | many | TRBJ1-1 | TRBV29-1 | TGCAGCGTCCGGGACAGGGTGAAGAACACTGAAGCTTTCTTT | CSVRDRVKNTEAFF
- | many | TRBJ2-7 | TRBV6-5 | TGTGCCAGCAGTAAACATCAGGGGGGTTCCTACGAGCAGTACTTC | CASSKHQGGSYEQYF
- | many | TRBJ1-6 | TRBV5-4 | TGTGCCAGCAGCTTAGAGTGGGGCTCACCCCTCCACTTT | CASSLEWGSPLHF
- | many | TRBJ2-1 | TRBV7-9 | TGTGCCAGCGGCCCACTGGGCTCCTACAATGAGCAGTTCTTC | CASGPLGSYNEQFF
- | many | TRBJ1-1 | TRBV29-1 | TGCAGCGTAACGGGCGGGACACTCGTTGTCACTGAAGCTTTCTTT | CSVTGGTLVVTEAFF
TRBD1 | few | TRBJ1-6 | TRBV7-6 | TGTGCCAGCAGCCTTAGTCCAGGGGGCCTTAATTCACCCCTCCACTTT | CASSLSPGGLNSPLHF